This T cell receptor beta chain was documented in a study of cytomegalovirus exposure and HLA in healthy donors. Trimming removed 0 bases at V and 1 base at J, with 12 bases between. The germline gives CDR1 MGHRA, CDR2 YSYEKL. CDR3 length: 16 residues. A multiplex PCR was run with 60 Vbeta primers and 13 Jbeta primers. The protocol was immunoSEQ multiplex PCR, while the TCRdb copy is restricted to in-frame clones and leaves out a portion. Of under 200,000 clones in the sample, about 70% are singletons; the top ten hold roughly 4.4%. Study-wide results and limits: Donors were assumed by presence/absence analyses to have roughly uniform sequencing depth. Analysis performed later showed TCR beta chains linked to HLA being more clonally expanded than equally common others. An apparent linkage of common viral pathogens to several of the most significant clusters emerged in a later analysis. HLA-A and HLA-B allele assignments for most subjects were reportedly predicted accurately using TCR beta sequences.

A word on this clone: Its antigen is currently unknown.

V is TRBV4-1 and J is TRBJ1-1; D is uncertain. The sequence came from a woman under 30 in good health and CMV-seropositive. The sample comprised PBMCs. The CDR3 DNA is TGCGCCAGCAGCCAAGATTACAGTACACGGAACACTGAAGCTTTCTTT. It yields the protein CASSQDYSTRNTEAFF.